This TCR beta chain emerged from a study of shared clonotypes between healthy human individuals. Findings and caveats of the study: Non-shared clonotypes had lower generation probabilities than those shared by all four donors.

Repertoires were generated with immunoSEQ multiplex PCR, while TCRdb's copy carries only in-frame clones and drops some. The sample has around 610,000 clones, roughly 96% seen once. Germline CDR1 MNHEY, CDR2 SMNVEV (reference sequence). V shed 5 bases and J shed 4 bases, with 15 bases lying between them. CDR3 length: 15 residues. Naivety among CD8 cells was defined by CD45RO negativity and positive CCR7 selection, thereby excluding terminally differentiated effector memory CD45RA+ cells. With regard to this clone: Its target is unknown.

Input material: naive CD8+ T cells sorted from blood. This clonotype was sampled from a woman aged 30 to 39 in good health. The V gene is TRBV27, the J gene TRBJ1-5, with D tentatively TRBD1 (6 bases). CDR3 sequence (DNA): TGTGCCAGCAGTACTAACAGGGAGAGGAATCAGCCCCAGCATTTT. Translation gives CASSTNRERNQPQHF.